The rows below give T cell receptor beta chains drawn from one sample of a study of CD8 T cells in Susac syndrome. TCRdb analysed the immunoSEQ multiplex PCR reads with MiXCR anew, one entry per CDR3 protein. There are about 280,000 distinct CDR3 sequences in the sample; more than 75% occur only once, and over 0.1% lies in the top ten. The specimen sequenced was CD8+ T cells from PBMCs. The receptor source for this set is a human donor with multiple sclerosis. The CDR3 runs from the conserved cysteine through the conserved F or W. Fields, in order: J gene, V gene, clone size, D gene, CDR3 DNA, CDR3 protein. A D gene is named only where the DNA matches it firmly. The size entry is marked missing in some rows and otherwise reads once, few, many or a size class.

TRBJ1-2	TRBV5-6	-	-	TGTGCCAGCAGCTTGAGAGTAGGACACATCTATGGCTACACCTTC	CASSLRVGHIYGYTF
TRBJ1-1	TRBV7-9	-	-	TGTGCCAGCCAACAAACGAACACTGAAGCTTTCTTT	CASQQTNTEAFF
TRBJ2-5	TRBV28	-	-	TGTGCCAGCAGTTTCCTGGATTTACAAGAGACCCAGTACTTC	CASSFLDLQETQYF
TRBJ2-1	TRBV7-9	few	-	TGTGCCAGCAACGAGGGGGGCAATGAGCAGTTCTTC	CASNEGGNEQFF
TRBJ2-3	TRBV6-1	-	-	TGTGCCAGCAGGACCCCCGGGACTCTCACAGATACGCAGTATTTT	CASRTPGTLTDTQYF
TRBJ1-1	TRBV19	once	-	TGTGCCAGTAGTTGGGGAGGGCGAACTGAAGCTTTCTTT	CASSWGGRTEAFF
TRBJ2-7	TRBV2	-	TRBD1	TGTGCCAGCAGACAGGGGACGCTCGGGTCCTACGAGCAGTACTTC	CASRQGTLGSYEQYF
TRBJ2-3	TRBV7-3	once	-	TGTGCCAGCAGCCCTAGGGGGGAGGGCCCAGATACGCAGTATTTT	CASSPRGEGPDTQYF
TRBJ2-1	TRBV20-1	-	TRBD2	TGCAGTGCTAGAGTCGCGGGAGGGTACAATGAGCAGTTCTTC	CSARVAGGYNEQFF
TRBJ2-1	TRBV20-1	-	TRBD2	TGCAGTGCTAGAGAGCTAGCGGGAGGGGATGAGCAGTTCTTC	CSARELAGGDEQFF
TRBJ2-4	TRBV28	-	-	TGTGCCAGCAGGGAATTTCGTCACGGAACCGGCAAAAACATTCAGTACTTC	CASREFRHGTGKNIQYF
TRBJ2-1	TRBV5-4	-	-	TGTGCCAGCAGCTTGGGGAAGACTTATGAGCAGTTCTTC	CASSLGKTYEQFF
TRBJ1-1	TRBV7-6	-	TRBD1	TGTGCCAGCAGCTTAGCCGGGACAGGGGTCACTGAAGCTTTCTTT	CASSLAGTGVTEAFF
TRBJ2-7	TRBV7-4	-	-	TGTGCCAGCAGCGACTACCCGGCTATCGAGCAGTACTTC	CASSDYPAIEQYF
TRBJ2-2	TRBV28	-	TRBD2	TGTGCCAGCAGTCCCCGGACTAGCGCGGCCACCGGGGAGCTGTTTTTT	CASSPRTSAATGELFF
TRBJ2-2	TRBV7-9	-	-	TGTGCCAGCAGACCTGTGGGGACCGGGGAGCTGTTTTTT	CASRPVGTGELFF
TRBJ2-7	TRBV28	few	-	TGTGCCAGCAGCCCTACAGGGCGGAGATACGAGCAGTACTTC	CASSPTGRRYEQYF
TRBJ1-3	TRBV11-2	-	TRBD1	TGTGCCAGCAGCTTAGATCCGACAGGGGAGACTGGAAACACCATATATTTT	CASSLDPTGETGNTIYF
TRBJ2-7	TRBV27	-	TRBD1	TGTGCCAGCAGTTACCGACAGGGGGCGGGGGAGCAGTACTTC	CASSYRQGAGEQYF
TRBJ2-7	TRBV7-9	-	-	TGTGCCAGCAGCTTAGACGGGAGACCCTACGAGCAGTACTTC	CASSLDGRPYEQYF
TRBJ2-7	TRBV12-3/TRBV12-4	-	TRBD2	TGTGCCAGCAGTCCCCCGGGACTAGTCTACGAGCAGTACTTC	CASSPPGLVYEQYF
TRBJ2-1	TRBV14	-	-	TGTGCCAGCAGCCAAAGGCCCGGACGTACTTCTCACTATCATGAGCAGTTCTTC	CASSQRPGRTSHYHEQFF
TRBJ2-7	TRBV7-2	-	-	TGTGCCAGCAGCTTAGACCCGTGGGGTGGGTACGAGCAGTACTTC	CASSLDPWGGYEQYF
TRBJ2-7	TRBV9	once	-	TGTGCCAGCAGCGCTATTGACAAAGGAGCCTACGAGCAGTACTTC	CASSAIDKGAYEQYF
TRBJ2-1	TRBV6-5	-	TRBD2	TGTGCCAGCAGTTACCGGGCTAGCGGGAACAATGAGCAGTTCTTC	CASSYRASGNNEQFF
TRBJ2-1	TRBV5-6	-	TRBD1	TGTGCCAGCAGCTTCGGGACAGGGGGAGATCAGTTCTTC	CASSFGTGGDQFF
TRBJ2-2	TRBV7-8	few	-	TGTGCCAGTGAATTCGGCGGGGAGCTGTTTTTT	CASEFGGELFF
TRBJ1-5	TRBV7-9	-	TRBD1	TGTGCCAGCAGCTCACAGGGGGCAACGCAGCCCCAGCATTTT	CASSSQGATQPQHF
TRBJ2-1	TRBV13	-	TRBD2	TGTGCCAGCAGCTCCTGGGGACTAGCGGGATACAATGAGCAGTTCTTC	CASSSWGLAGYNEQFF
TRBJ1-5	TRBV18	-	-	TGTGCCAGCTCCGACCGGCGTACCCGGGGCAATCAGCCCCAGCATTTT	CASSDRRTRGNQPQHF
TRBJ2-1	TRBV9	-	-	TGTGCCAGCAGCCTCCAGACTAGACCTCGGGGGCAGATGAGCTCCTACAATGAGCAGTTCTTC	CASSLQTRPRGQMSSYNEQFF
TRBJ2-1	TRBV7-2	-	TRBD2	TGTGCCAGCAGCTTAGACATCTGGGGAGGGCCCGCCAATGAGCAGTTCTTC	CASSLDIWGGPANEQFF
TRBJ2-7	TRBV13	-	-	TGTGCCAGCAGCTTTGGATGGGGGTCAGGGTCCTACGAGCAGTACTTC	CASSFGWGSGSYEQYF
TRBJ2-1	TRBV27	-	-	TGTGCCAGCAGTCGACCCGGGAGTACCTCCTACAATGAGCAGTTCTTC	CASSRPGSTSYNEQFF
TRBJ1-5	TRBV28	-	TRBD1	TGTGCCAGCCTTAATCCGGGACAGGGTTATAGCAATCAGCCCCAGCATTTT	CASLNPGQGYSNQPQHF
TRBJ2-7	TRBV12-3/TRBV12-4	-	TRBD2	TGTGCCAGCAGTAACACTAGCGGGAGTTTCTACGAGCAGTACTTC	CASSNTSGSFYEQYF
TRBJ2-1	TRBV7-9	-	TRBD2	TGTGCCAGCGGAACTCGGACTAGCGGATACAATGAGCAGTTCTTC	CASGTRTSGYNEQFF
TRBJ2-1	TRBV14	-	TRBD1	TGTGCCAGCAGCCATCCGGGACAGGGGGCTCTCTATGAGCAGTTCTTC	CASSHPGQGALYEQFF
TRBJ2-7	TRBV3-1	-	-	TGTGCCAGCAGCCAACGATTCGTGGGGGCGCCGGACGAGCAGTACTTC	CASSQRFVGAPDEQYF
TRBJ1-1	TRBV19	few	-	TGTGCCAGTAGGCAGGGTAGGAACACTGAAGCTTTCTTT	CASRQGRNTEAFF
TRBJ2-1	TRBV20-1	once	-	TGCAGTGCTAGAGATATCGGGAGTCCCGCCTACAATGAGCAGTTCTTC	CSARDIGSPAYNEQFF
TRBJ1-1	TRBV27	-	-	TGTGCCAGCAGTTTATGGGTAAGGGGCACTGAAGCTTTCTTT	CASSLWVRGTEAFF
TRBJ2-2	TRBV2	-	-	TGTGCCAGCAGTGTGCGGCAGATGAACACCGGGGAGCTGTTTTTT	CASSVRQMNTGELFF
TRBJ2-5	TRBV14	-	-	TGTGCCAGCAGCCAAGATGGGCGGGTCCAAGAGACCCAGTACTTC	CASSQDGRVQETQYF
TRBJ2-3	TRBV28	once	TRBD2	TGTGCCAGCAGCTCGGTTCGGACTAGCGGGCGCACAGATACGCAGTATTTT	CASSSVRTSGRTDTQYF
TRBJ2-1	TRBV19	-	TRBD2	TGTGCCAGTAGTATTGGGCTAGCGGGAGGGCATGAGCAGTTCTTC	CASSIGLAGGHEQFF
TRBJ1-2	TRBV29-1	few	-	TGCAGCGTTGAAGGGTGGCAGGGCCCTATCTATGGCTACACCTTC	CSVEGWQGPIYGYTF
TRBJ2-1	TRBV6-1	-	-	TGTGCCAGCGATAAATACAATGAGCAGTTCTTC	CASDKYNEQFF
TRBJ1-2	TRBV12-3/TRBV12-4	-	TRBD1	TGTGCCAGCACCCGAGGGGGCGGCTATGGCTACACCTTC	CASTRGGGYGYTF
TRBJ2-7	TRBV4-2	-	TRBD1	TGTGCCAGCAGCCAAGCTTTGGGACAGGCCACCTACGAGCAGTACTTC	CASSQALGQATYEQYF
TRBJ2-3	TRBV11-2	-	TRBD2	TGTGCCAGCAGCTTAGGACTAGCGGGTGGACCCAACCCTTCTACGCAGTATTTT	CASSLGLAGGPNPSTQYF
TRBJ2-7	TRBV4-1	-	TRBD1	TGCGCCAGCAGCCGCCCAGGGGGCCAGGGTTACGAGCAGTACTTC	CASSRPGGQGYEQYF
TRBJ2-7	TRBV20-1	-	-	TGCAGTGCTAGAGGCGCGGAGTCCTACGAGCAGTACTTC	CSARGAESYEQYF
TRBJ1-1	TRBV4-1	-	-	TGCGCCAGCAACCAAGGTGAATTGGGGGAGGGGACGAACACTGAAGCTTTCTTT	CASNQGELGEGTNTEAFF